Included here is one TCR beta chain sequence, with context. The antigen remains unidentified. The CDR3 is 15 residues long. CDR1 and CDR2 from the germline V gene are MDHEN and SYDVKM. V lost 5 bases and J lost 2, with 12 bases in between. The data are from a study of long-term antiretroviral therapy in people with HIV. General study points: Within the repertoire, clones expanded before ART were dominant at all time points. Repertoires from HIV showed CDR3 length ranges narrower than those of controls.

Sequencing used immunoSEQ v3.0 at survey level. Clones were read by immunoSEQ multiplex PCR, and TCRdb kept only the in-frame ones, dropping some. Among roughly 12,000 clones listed, around 76% were seen once. The source material was unsorted PBMCs, sampled around 8.1 years after starting antiretroviral therapy. The rearrangement links TRBV28 to TRBJ1-4; maybe TRBD1 (6 bases). This clonotype originated in a man aged 45-60 years with HIV. CDR3 nucleotide sequence: TGTGCCAGCAGTCCTCCTGACAGGACTAATGAAAAACTGTTTTTT. This encodes CASSPPDRTNEKLFF.